The clone carrying this T cell receptor beta chain occurred a few times. The V gene's germline CDR1 is MDHEN and CDR2 SYDVKM. V dropped 5 bases and J dropped 7; count of bases not matched to a gene: 7. The CDR3 runs 13 residues. These data come from a study of blood T cell repertoires in COVID-19. Looking at the study overall: Donors in the United States, Italy and Spain gave samples during acute or convalescent COVID-19. T cells, B-cell-depleted T cells, or PBMCs provided the cDNA or gDNA that served as material.

Study processing details: Quantification of nucleated cells was approximated via reference gene primer amplification. Some clones are missing from TCRdb's copy, which holds only in-frame ones; the method was immunoSEQ multiplex PCR. That table is the source of V, J and clone size, and D and trimming were worked out from the DNA. The sample consists of 300,000 or so clones, about 91% of them appearing once. This chain links TRBV28 with TRBJ1-2; 7 bases fit TRBD1. The sequence came from a woman aged 25-40 years who had recovered from COVID-19. Sequenced sample: peripheral blood. CDR3 DNA: TGTGCCAGCAGTCTCCTGACAGGGACTGGCTACACCTTC. Its protein is CASSLLTGTGYTF.